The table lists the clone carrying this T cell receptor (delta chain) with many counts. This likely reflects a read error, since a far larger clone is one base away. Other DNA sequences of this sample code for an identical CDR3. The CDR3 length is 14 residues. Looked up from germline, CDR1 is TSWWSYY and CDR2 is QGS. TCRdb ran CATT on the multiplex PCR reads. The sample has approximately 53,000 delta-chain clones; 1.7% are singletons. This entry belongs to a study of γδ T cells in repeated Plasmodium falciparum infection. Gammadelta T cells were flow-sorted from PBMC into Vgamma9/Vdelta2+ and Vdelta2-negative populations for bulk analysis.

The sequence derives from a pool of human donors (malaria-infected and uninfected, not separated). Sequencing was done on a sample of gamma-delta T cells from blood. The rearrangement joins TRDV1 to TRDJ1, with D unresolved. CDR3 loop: CALGERMYTDKLIF. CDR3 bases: TGTGCTCTTGGGGAACGGATGTACACCGACAAACTCATCTTT.